These 23 T cell receptor beta chains originate from one sample sequenced in a study of cytomegalovirus exposure and HLA in healthy donors. The assay was immunoSEQ multiplex PCR, and TCRdb's table has in-frame clones only and misses some. The data hold about 360,000 clones, with 75% to 90% observed a single time. The sample taken for sequencing was PBMCs. These receptors all stem from a young woman in good health and CMV-seronegative.

The V and J genes are TRBV7-9 and TRBJ2-7; 9 bases match TRBD1. The CDR3 has 15 amino acids. From germline, CDR1 is SEHNR and CDR2 FQNEAQ (reference sequence). J lost 1 base, V lost 5 bases, and 6 bases had no gene match. The CDR3 region is CASSPKDRGSYEQYF. The CDR3 bases are TGTGCCAGCAGCCCAAAGGACAGGGGATCCTACGAGCAGTACTTC.

CDR3 sequence: CASSHPEAGQLTGELFF. The CDR3 DNA reads TGCGCCAGCAGCCATCCGGAGGCGGGACAGCTGACCGGGGAGCTGTTTTTT. The J gene is TRBJ2-2, the V gene TRBV4-1; tentative D call: TRBD1 (7 bases). Trimming cost V 3 bases and J 5 bases, with 19 bases left between them. This CDR3 spans 17 amino acids. CDR1 and CDR2 (germline): MGHRA, YSYEKL.

The rearrangement joins TRBV28 to TRBJ2-3; the D is unclear. V was clipped by 2 bases and J by 2 bases, with 8 bases between them. Germline V gene data show CDR1 as MDHEN and CDR2 as SYDVKM. This CDR3 has 14 amino acids. The CDR3, as DNA: TGTGCCAGCAGTTTAGAGTCACTCACAGATACGCAGTATTTT. Protein sequence: CASSLESLTDTQYF.

J is TRBJ1-5 and V is TRBV4-1; 7 nucleotides match TRBD1. Germline V gene lookup returns CDR1 MGHRA and CDR2 YSYEKL. V gave up 2 bases and J gave up 4 bases; unmatched junction bases: 8. CDR3 length: 16 residues. CDR3 sequence (DNA): TGCGCCAGCAGCCAAACCCCGGGACAGCTGAATCAGCCCCAGCATTTT. It is translated as CASSQTPGQLNQPQHF.

The CDR3 protein is CASSFFPYYEQYF. The CDR3 region has the DNA TGTGCCAGCAGTTTTTTCCCCTATTACGAGCAGTACTTC. The rearrangement uses TRBV27 and TRBJ2-7; D gene unclear. The V and J ends lost 3 bases and 4 bases respectively, with 10 bases between them. Germline V gene lookup returns CDR1 MNHEY and CDR2 SMNVEV (reference sequence). The CDR3 is 13 residues long.

This clone was seen at least ten times. The chain is built from TRBV6-1 and TRBJ1-5; 7 nucleotides line up with TRBD1. The CDR3 is 15 amino acids. Per germline, CDR1 MNHNS and CDR2 SASEGT. V dropped 6 bases and J dropped 2; count of bases not matched to a gene: 7. The CDR3 coding sequence is TGTGCCAGCAGCCAAGGGGGCGTGGGCAATCAGCCCCAGCATTTT. Its protein is CASSQGGVGNQPQHF.

J is TRBJ2-7 and V is TRBV5-4; 14 nucleotides agree with TRBD2. The germline V gene has CDR1 SGHNT and CDR2 YYREEE (reference sequence). This CDR3 has 17 amino acids. The junction had 7 bases not matched to a gene; V was cut back by 4 bases and J by 1 base. Here the CDR3 DNA reads TGTGCCAGCAGCCACCCGGGACTAGCGGGAGAATCCTACGAGCAGTACTTC. This gives the protein CASSHPGLAGESYEQYF. The whole variable domain, filled in from reference TRBV5-4 and TRBJ2-7, reads ETGVTQSPTHLIKTRGQQVTLRCSSQSGHNTVSWYQQALGQGPQFIFQYYREEENGRGNFPPRFSGLQFPNYSSELNVNALELDDSALYLCASSHPGLAGESYEQYFGPGTRLTVT.

The V and J genes are TRBV5-4 and TRBJ2-7, with 8 bases lining up with TRBD1. Germline values: CDR1 SGHNT, CDR2 YYREEE (reference sequence). The CDR3 covers 15 residues. With V trimmed by 3 bases and J by 0 bases, 5 bases remained unmatched. CDR3 nucleotides: TGTGCCAGCAGCTGGGGACAGGCCATCTCCTACGAGCAGTACTTC. Protein sequence: CASSWGQAISYEQYF. The variable domain in full, completed from reference TRBV5-4 and TRBJ2-7, reads ETGVTQSPTHLIKTRGQQVTLRCSSQSGHNTVSWYQQALGQGPQFIFQYYREEENGRGNFPPRFSGLQFPNYSSELNVNALELDDSALYLCASSWGQAISYEQYFGPGTRLTVT.

This chain joins TRBV15 and TRBJ2-7; 8 nucleotides agree with TRBD1. V lost 0 bases and J lost 1; bases outside the gene matches: 5. The CDR3 totals 16 residues. Germline CDR1 LNHNV, CDR2 YYDKDF (reference sequence). Here the CDR3 reads CATSRDRDRGSYEQYF. CDR3 DNA sequence: TGTGCCACCAGCAGAGATCGCGACAGGGGTTCCTACGAGCAGTACTTC.

This rearrangement joins TRBV7-9 to TRBJ1-5, with D unclear. V dropped 6 bases and J dropped 2 bases, with 8 bases sitting between them. The CDR3 totals 13 residues. Looked up from germline, CDR1 is SEHNR and CDR2 is FQNEAQ (reference sequence). CDR3: CASSEAGNQPQHF. The CDR3 bases are TGTGCCAGCAGTGAAGCCGGCAATCAGCCCCAGCATTTT.

The chain is built from TRBV7-9 and TRBJ2-3; 8 bases align to TRBD1. In germline, CDR1 is SEHNR, CDR2 FQNEAQ (reference sequence). Losses at the gene ends were 1 base for V and 4 bases for J; bases not matched to a gene: 7. The CDR3 length is 16 residues. The CDR3 DNA is TGTGCCAGCAGCTTAGTAAGACAGGGGAAAGCAGATACGCAGTATTTT. It encodes CASSLVRQGKADTQYF.

The chain carries TRBV30 and TRBJ2-7, with a tentative D call TRBD2 (6 bases). Between the trimmed V and J ends, which lost 5 bases and 2 bases, there was a span of 16 bases. There are 14 residues in the CDR3. Germline CDR1 reads GTSNPN; CDR2 reads SVGIG (reference sequence). The CDR3 loop reads CAWERSGSPYEQYF. The CDR3 region has the DNA TGTGCCTGGGAAAGAAGCGGGTCGCCCTACGAGCAGTACTTC.

About this clone: The same CDR3 also results from other DNA sequences found in this sample. The chain recombines TRBV28 with TRBJ1-4; D unclear. The CDR3 runs 11 residues. CDR1 and CDR2 from the germline V gene are MDHEN and SYDVKM. V lost 3 bases and J 8 bases, leaving 4 bases between the germline ends. CDR3 residues: CASSLREKLFF. CDR3 in DNA: TGTGCCAGCAGTTTGCGGGAAAAACTGTTTTTT.

This rearrangement joins TRBV30 to TRBJ2-5; perhaps TRBD2 as D (5 bases). This CDR3 has 13 amino acids. The germline V and J ends were trimmed by 5 bases and 5 bases, with 15 bases remaining between them. CDR1 and CDR2 from the germline V gene are GTSNPN and SVGIG (reference sequence). The CDR3 DNA sequence: TGTGCCTGGTCGACCGGGATCCGGGAGACCCAGTACTTC. Residues: CAWSTGIRETQYF.

The chain is built from TRBV7-4 and TRBJ1-5; TRBD1 might be the D (6 bases). The CDR3 runs to 15 residues. Germline CDR1 is SGHVT and CDR2 is SQSDAQ. V was cut by 4 bases and J by 0 bases, with 10 bases left in between. CDR3 DNA: TGTGCCAGCAGCTACGGGACAAGTAGCAATCAGCCCCAGCATTTT. As protein: CASSYGTSSNQPQHF.

The chain joins TRBV27 to TRBJ2-3; 7 bases are shared with TRBD1. J gave up 5 bases and V 2 bases, and 7 bases lay outside the gene matches. Germline values: CDR1 MNHEY, CDR2 SMNVEV (reference sequence). The CDR3 is 15 amino acids. Written as DNA, the CDR3 is TGTGCCAGCAGTTTAGGGCAGGGGGTGGTAGATACGCAGTATTTT. Translation: CASSLGQGVVDTQYF.

There are a few counts of this clone. This chain connects TRBV6-1 to TRBJ1-5, with D perhaps TRBD1 (6 bases). The CDR3 sequence is 15 residues long. Deletions cut 1 base from V and 2 bases from J, with 9 bases between. CDR1 is MNHNS and CDR2 is SASEGT in the germline V gene. This chain's CDR3 is CASSEDRARNQPQHF. The CDR3 DNA reads TGTGCCAGCAGTGAAGACAGGGCGCGCAATCAGCCCCAGCATTTT.

This rearrangement joins TRBV5-4 to TRBJ1-4; 9 bases agree with TRBD1. The CDR3 is 14 residues long. V gave up 4 bases and J gave up 8 bases; unmatched junction bases: 6. Germline loops: CDR1 SGHNT, CDR2 YYREEE (reference sequence). For the CDR3, the DNA is TGTGCCAGCAGCAGGGACAGGGCGCGGGAAAAACTGTTTTTT. Its translation: CASSRDRAREKLFF.

The chain links TRBV29-1 to TRBJ2-5, with D perhaps matching TRBD1 (7 bases). Germline CDR1 SQVTM, CDR2 ANQGSEA. The CDR3 length is 14 residues. Trimming pared 5 bases from V and 2 bases from J, leaving 15 bases between. As DNA, the CDR3 is TGCAGCGTTCGTTCCGGGGGACAGCAAGAGACCCAGTACTTC. As protein: CSVRSGGQQETQYF. Full variable domain (outside the CDR3, taken from reference TRBV29-1 and TRBJ2-5): SAVISQKPSRDICQRGTSLTIQCQVDSQVTMMFWYRQQPGQSLTLIATANQGSEATYESGFVIDKFPISRPNLTFSTLTVSNMSPEDSSIYLCSVRSGGQQETQYFGPGTRLLVL.

The chain is built from TRBV6-1 and TRBJ1-5, with 7 bases fitting TRBD1. The CDR3 has 15 amino acids. Germline-derived CDR1 and CDR2 are MNHNS and SASEGT. Unmatched junction bases numbered 8, after V lost 5 bases and J lost 4 bases. This chain's CDR3 is CASSPRDSPNQPQHF. CDR3 nucleotide sequence: TGTGCCAGCAGTCCCCGGGACAGCCCGAATCAGCCCCAGCATTTT.

The chain carries TRBV6-1 and TRBJ2-5, with D perhaps matching TRBD2 (6 bases). CDR3 length equals 15 residues. Germline assignment: CDR1 MNHNS and CDR2 SASEGT. With 0 bases removed from V and 2 bases from J, the gap between germline ends came to 10 bases. DNA of the CDR3: TGTGCCAGCAGTGAAGCGGGGGGATCTCAAGAGACCCAGTACTTC. Its translation is CASSEAGGSQETQYF.

Regarding this clone: The identical CDR3 is also encoded by other nucleotide sequences in the sample. The chain has TRBV27 and TRBJ2-7; D is uncertain. The CDR3 sequence is 14 residues long. Germline loops: CDR1 MNHEY, CDR2 SMNVEV (reference sequence). The V gene lost 5 bases and the J gene lost 0 bases, with 11 bases spanning the gap. This chain's CDR3 is CASSVTGSSYEQYF. CDR3 sequence (DNA): TGTGCCAGCAGTGTGACTGGCAGCTCCTACGAGCAGTACTTC.

Only one count was recorded for this clone. The chain joins TRBV4-2 to TRBJ2-7; 9 nucleotides agree with TRBD2. Trimming removed 0 bases from V and 3 bases from J; junction bases left unmatched: 6. CDR3 length: 16 residues. Germline CDR1 is LGHNA and CDR2 is YNFKEQ. The CDR3 sequence: CASSQEALAGFYEQYF. The CDR3 DNA sequence: TGTGCCAGCAGCCAAGAGGCACTAGCGGGCTTCTACGAGCAGTACTTC.